The following is a T cell receptor (beta chain) sequence with its context. The data derive from a study of T cell changes during pregnancy in multiple sclerosis. Clones were read by immunoSEQ multiplex PCR, and TCRdb kept only the in-frame ones, dropping some. The sample records tens of thousands of clones, around 94% being singletons. The sequence derives from a female donor with multiple sclerosis, enrolled in a pregnancy study. Specimen: peripheral blood, collected after pregnancy.

CDR3 region: CASRRQIEETQYF. The CDR3 nucleotides read TGCGCCAGCAGGCGACAGATAGAAGAGACCCAGTACTTC. The chain links TRBV5-1 to TRBJ2-5; D might be TRBD1 (5 bases). The V end was cut by 5 bases, the J end by 3 bases, with 11 bases between. The CDR3 totals 13 residues. From germline, CDR1 is SGHRS and CDR2 YFSETQ.